This T cell receptor beta chain was obtained from a study of regulatory T cells in long-lasting Graves disease. Whole-study results and caveats: Results may be inaccurate due to the small sample size.

CDR3 length: 14 residues. Germline CDR1 MNHEY, CDR2 SMNVEV (reference sequence). V shed 0 bases and J shed 1 base, with 6 bases lying between them. Time point indicated: persistent/refractory GD, antithyroid drugs over 5 years with positive TRAb. RNA extracted from PBMCs served as the sequencing template. The source of the patients was an endocrinology department in Xi'an, China. Building of the TCR beta libraries involved iRepertoire HTBI primers and Arm-PCR of CDR3 regions. Each CDR3 protein gets one entry after TCRdb re-called the multiplex PCR reads with MiXCR. The sample includes 400,000 or so distinct CDR3 sequences, around 20% of them seen just once. Concerning this clonotype: The antigen is unknown.

V usage is TRBV27 and J usage is TRBJ1-1, with no clear D. The specimen was peripheral blood mononuclear cells (PBMCs), collected when the disease was refractory, from a patient treated with antithyroid drugs. The TCR comes from a female donor with Graves disease. In nucleotides, the CDR3 is TGTGCCAGCAGTTTATCCTTTGGGAACACTGAAGCTTTCTTT. Amino acid sequence: CASSLSFGNTEAFF.